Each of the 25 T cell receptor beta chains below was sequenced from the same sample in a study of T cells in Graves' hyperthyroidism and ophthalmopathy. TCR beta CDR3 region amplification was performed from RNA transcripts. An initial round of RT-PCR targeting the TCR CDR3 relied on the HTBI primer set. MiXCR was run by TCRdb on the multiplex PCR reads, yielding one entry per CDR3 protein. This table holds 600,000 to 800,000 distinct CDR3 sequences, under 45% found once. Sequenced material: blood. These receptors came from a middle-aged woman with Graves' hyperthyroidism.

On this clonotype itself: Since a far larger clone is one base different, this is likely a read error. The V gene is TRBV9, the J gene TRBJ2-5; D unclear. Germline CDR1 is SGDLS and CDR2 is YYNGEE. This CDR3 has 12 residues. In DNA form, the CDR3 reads TGTGCCAACAGCGTAGTTGGGGAGACCCAGTACTTC. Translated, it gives CANSVVGETQYF.

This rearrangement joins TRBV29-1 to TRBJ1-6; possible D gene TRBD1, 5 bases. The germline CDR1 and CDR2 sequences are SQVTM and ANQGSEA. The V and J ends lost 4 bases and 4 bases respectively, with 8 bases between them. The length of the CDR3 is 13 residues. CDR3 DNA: TGCAGCGTTGCTACAGGTTATAATTCACCCCTCCACTTT. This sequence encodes CSVATGYNSPLHF.

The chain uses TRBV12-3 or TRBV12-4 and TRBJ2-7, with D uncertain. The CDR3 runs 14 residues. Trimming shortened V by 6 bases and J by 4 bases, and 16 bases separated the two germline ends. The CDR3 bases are TGTGCCAGCAGCCCTTCGGGTTGGCCTTACGAGCAGTACTTC. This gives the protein CASSPSGWPYEQYF.

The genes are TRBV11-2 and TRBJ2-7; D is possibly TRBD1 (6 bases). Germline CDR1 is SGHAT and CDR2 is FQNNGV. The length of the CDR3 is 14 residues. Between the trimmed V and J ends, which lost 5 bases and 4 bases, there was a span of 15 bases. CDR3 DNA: TGTGCCAGCAGCCAAGTTGGGGGCCCTTACGAGCAGTACTTC. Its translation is CASSQVGGPYEQYF.

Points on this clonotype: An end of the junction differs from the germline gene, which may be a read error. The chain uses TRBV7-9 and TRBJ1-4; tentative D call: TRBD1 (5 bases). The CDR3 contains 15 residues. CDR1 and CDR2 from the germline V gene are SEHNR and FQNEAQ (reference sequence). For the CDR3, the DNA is TGCGCCAGCAGCCAAGATGGGGCTCCTAATGAAAAACTGTTTTTT. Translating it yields CASSQDGAPNEKLFF.

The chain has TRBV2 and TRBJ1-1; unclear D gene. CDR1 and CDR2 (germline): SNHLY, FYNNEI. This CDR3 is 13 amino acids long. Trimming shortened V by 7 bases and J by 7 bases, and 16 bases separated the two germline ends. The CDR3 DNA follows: TGTGCCAGCACCACGGGAGCAACTAATGAAGCTTTCTTT. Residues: CASTTGATNEAFF.

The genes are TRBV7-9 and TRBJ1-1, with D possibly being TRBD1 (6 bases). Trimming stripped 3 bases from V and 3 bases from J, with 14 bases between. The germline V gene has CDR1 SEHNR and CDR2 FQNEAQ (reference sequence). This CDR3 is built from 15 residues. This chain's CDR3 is CASSLAGVIDTEAFF. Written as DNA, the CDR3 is TGTGCCAGCAGCTTGGCAGGGGTAATAGACACTGAAGCTTTCTTT.

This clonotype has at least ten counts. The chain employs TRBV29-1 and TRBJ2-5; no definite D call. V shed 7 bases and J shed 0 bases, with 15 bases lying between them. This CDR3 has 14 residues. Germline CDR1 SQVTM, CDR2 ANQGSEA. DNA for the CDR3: TGCAGCGCCCGGGCCCCGTTTGACCAAGAGACCCAGTACTTC. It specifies CSARAPFDQETQYF.

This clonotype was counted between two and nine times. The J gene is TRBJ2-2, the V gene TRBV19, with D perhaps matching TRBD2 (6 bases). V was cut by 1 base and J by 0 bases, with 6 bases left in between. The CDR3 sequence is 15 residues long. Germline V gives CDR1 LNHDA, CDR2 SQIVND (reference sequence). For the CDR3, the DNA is TGTGCCAGTAGTATAGGCGGGACGAACACCGGGGAGCTGTTTTTT. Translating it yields CASSIGGTNTGELFF.

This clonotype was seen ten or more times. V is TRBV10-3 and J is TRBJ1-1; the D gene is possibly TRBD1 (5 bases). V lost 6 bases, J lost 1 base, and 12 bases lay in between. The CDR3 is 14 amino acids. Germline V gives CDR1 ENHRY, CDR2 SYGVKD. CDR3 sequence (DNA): TGTGCCATCAGGAAGACAGAGGAGAACACTGAAGCTTTCTTT. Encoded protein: CAIRKTEENTEAFF.

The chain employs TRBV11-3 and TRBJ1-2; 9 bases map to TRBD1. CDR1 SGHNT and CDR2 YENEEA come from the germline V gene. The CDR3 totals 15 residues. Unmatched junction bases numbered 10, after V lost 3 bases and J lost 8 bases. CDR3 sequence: CASSFSGTGSDGYTF. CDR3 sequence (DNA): TGTGCCAGCAGCTTCTCCGGGACAGGGAGTGACGGCTACACCTTC.

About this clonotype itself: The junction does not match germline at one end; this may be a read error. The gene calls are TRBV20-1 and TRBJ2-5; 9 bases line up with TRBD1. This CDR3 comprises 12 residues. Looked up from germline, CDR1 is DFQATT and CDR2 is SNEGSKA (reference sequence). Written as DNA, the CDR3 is TGCAGTGCTGACAGGGGGAAAGAGATCCAGTACTTC. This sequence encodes CSADRGKEIQYF.

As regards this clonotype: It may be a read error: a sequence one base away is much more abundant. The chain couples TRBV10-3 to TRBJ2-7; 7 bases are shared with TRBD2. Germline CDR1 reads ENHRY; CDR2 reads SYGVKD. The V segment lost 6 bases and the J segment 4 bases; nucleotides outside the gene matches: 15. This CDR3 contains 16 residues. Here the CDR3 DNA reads TGTGCCATCAGGGGTGCGCGGGGAGGGACCGGATACGAGCAGTACTTC. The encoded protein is CAIRGARGGTGYEQYF.

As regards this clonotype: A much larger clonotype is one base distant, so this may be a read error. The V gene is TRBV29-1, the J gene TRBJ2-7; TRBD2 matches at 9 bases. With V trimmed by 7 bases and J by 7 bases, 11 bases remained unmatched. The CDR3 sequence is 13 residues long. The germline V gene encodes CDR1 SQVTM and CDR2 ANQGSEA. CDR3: CSAKREVHREQYF. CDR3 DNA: TGCAGCGCCAAGCGGGAGGTCCACCGTGAGCAGTACTTC.

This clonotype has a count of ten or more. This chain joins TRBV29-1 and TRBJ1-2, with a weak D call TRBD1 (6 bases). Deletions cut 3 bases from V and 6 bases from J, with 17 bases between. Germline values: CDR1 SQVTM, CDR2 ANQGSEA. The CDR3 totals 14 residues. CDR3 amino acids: CSVDAGEGDNGYTF. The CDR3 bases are TGCAGCGTTGACGCAGGGGAGGGTGACAATGGCTACACCTTC.

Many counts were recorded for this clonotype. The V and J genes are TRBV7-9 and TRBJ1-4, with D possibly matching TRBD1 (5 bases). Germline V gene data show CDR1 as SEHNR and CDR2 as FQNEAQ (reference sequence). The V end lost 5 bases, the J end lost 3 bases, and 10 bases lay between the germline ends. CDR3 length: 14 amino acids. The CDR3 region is CASSQGWANEKLFF. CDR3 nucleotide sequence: TGTGCCAGCAGCCAGGGTTGGGCTAATGAAAAACTGTTTTTT.

The CDR3 DNA sequence: TGTGCCAGTAGTATTAATCCGGGGGCCAGGGAGACCCAGTACTTC. Translated, it gives CASSINPGARETQYF. V gene TRBV19 combines with J gene TRBJ2-5, with D perhaps TRBD1 or TRBD2 (6 bases each). The germline V and J ends were trimmed by 3 bases and 5 bases, with 16 bases remaining between them. The CDR3 spans 15 residues. Germline V CDR1 and CDR2: LNHDA, SQIVND (reference sequence).

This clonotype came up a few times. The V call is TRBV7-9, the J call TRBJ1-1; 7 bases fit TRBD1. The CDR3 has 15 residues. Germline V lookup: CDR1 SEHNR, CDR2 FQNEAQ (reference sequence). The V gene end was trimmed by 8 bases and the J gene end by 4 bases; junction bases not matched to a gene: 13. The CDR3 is CASVGLQGRSTEAFF. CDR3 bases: TGTGCCAGCGTGGGGCTACAGGGGAGGAGCACTGAAGCTTTCTTT. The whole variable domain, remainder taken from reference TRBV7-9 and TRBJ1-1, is DTGVSQNPRHKITKRGQNVTFRCDPISEHNRLYWYRQTLGQGPEFLTYFQNEAQLEKSRLLSDRFSAERPKGSFSTLEIQRTEQGDSAMYLCASVGLQGRSTEAFFGQGTRLTVV.

Here the CDR3 reads CASSQYPLGSDTEAFF. CDR3 sequence (DNA): TGTGCCAGCAGCCAATACCCCCTTGGTTCGGACACTGAAGCTTTCTTT. The rearrangement links TRBV7-3 to TRBJ1-1; D remains unclear. This CDR3 has 16 amino acids. V shed 5 bases and J shed 3 bases, with 19 bases lying between them. The germline gives CDR1 SGHTA, CDR2 FQGTGA.

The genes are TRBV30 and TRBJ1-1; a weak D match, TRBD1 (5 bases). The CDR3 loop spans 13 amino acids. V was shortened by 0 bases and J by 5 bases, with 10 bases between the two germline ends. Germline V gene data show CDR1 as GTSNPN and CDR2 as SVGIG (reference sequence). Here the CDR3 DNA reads TGTGCCTGGAGTGTTCACGAGGGGACTGAAGCTTTCTTT. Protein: CAWSVHEGTEAFF.

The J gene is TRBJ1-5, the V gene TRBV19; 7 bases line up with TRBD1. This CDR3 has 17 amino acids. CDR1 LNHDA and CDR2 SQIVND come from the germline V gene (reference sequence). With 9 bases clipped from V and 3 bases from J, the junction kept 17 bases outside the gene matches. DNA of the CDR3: TGTGCCAGCAGCTATAGGGGGGGACAGTCGATCAATCAGCCCCAGCATTTT. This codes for CASSYRGGQSINQPQHF.

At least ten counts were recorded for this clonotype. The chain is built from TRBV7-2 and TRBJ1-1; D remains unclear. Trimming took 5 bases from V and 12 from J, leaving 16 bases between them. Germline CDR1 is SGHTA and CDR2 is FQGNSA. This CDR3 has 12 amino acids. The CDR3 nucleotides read TGTGCCAGCAGCCCCGCGGGCCGCTCCCCTTTCTTT. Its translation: CASSPAGRSPFF.

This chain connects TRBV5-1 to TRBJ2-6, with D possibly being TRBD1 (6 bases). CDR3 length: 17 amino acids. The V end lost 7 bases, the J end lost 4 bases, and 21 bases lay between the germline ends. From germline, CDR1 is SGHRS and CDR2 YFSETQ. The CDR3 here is CASGPGAGATGANVLTF. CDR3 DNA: TGCGCCAGCGGACCAGGGGCAGGGGCTACCGGGGCCAACGTCCTGACTTTC.

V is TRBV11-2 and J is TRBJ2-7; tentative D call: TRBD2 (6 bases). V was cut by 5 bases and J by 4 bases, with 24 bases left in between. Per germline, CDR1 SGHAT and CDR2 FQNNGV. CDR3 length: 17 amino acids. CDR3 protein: CASSAYTRDLPFYEQYF. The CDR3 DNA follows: TGTGCCAGCAGCGCGTATACCCGGGACTTACCCTTTTACGAGCAGTACTTC.

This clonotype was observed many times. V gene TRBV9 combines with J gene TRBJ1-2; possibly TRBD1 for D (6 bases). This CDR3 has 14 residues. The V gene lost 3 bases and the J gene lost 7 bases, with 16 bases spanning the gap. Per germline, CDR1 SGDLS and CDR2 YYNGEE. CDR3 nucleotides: TGTGCCAGCAGCGAACCGGGGGGCGGGGGTGGCTACACCTTC. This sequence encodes CASSEPGGGGGYTF.